Presented here are 2 T cell receptor beta chains from one specimen sequenced in a study of human T cells and chemical hapten exposure. As to time point: pre-sensitization, week 0. Documented treatment: therapeutic diphenylcyclopropenone sensitization with weekly scalp DPC. TCRdb passed the RACE reads through MiXCR, listing each CDR3 protein once. The sample has about 270,000 distinct CDR3 sequences, 7.5% to 9% seen once. Sample: whole blood, taken in connection with sensitization to the hapten diphenylcyclopropenone (DPC). These receptors all come from a man between 18 and 35 years old with alopecia areata. Some clones in this sample may be carry-over from other donors' samples.

The V gene is TRBV12-3 or TRBV12-4, the J gene TRBJ2-7; D is possibly TRBD2 (5 bases). Deletions cut 6 bases from V and 1 base from J, with 16 bases between. The CDR3 loop spans 15 amino acids. The CDR3 sequence: CASSRPTGNSYEQYF. Here the CDR3 DNA reads TGTGCCAGCAGCCGGCCCACGGGAAATTCCTACGAGCAGTACTTC.

The rearrangement uses TRBV13 and TRBJ2-5; 13 bases fit TRBD2. CDR1 is PRHDT, CDR2 FYEKMQ, per germline (reference sequence). This CDR3 has 14 residues. With V trimmed by 6 bases and J by 5 bases, 3 bases remained unmatched. CDR3 DNA: TGTGCCAGCAGACTAGCGGGGGGGCGTGAGACCCAGTACTTC. This codes for CASRLAGGRETQYF.